This T cell receptor (beta chain) was obtained from a study of blood T cell repertoires in COVID-19. Study details: The United States, Italy and Spain provided the acute and convalescent COVID-19 samples. From T cells, B-cell-depleted T cells, or PBMCs came the material, which was cDNA or gDNA.

The CDR3 has 20 amino acids. Germline values: CDR1 SNHLY, CDR2 FYNNEI. The V and J ends lost 2 bases and 0 bases, in that order; junction bases with no gene match: 8. In the study's own analysis: Amplifying reference gene primers gave estimates of nucleated cell counts. TCRdb keeps only in-frame clones here, not all; method: immunoSEQ multiplex PCR. That table supplies the V and J calls and clone size; D and trimming were determined from the DNA. Here the sample spans about 280,000 clones, around 90% being singletons. Specimen: peripheral blood. The J gene is TRBJ2-4, the V gene TRBV2; 15 bases line up with TRBD2. This sequence originates from a man between 18 and 35 years old with active or convalescent COVID-19. CDR3 protein: CASSESGTSGRLLAKNIQYF. The CDR3 DNA sequence: TGTGCCAGCAGTGAAAGCGGGACTAGCGGGAGGCTTCTAGCCAAAAACATTCAGTACTTC.